The rows below give T cell receptor beta chains drawn from one sample of a study of control samples from healthy donors and cancer patients. Data came from immunoSEQ multiplex PCR; TCRdb stores just in-frame clones and leaves some out. The sample holds 150,000 or so clones, roughly 94% seen once. Sequencing was performed on blood. All receptors come from a man aged 35-49 years in good health. Both conserved end residues are part of each CDR3. The order of the fields is J gene, D gene, clone size, V gene, CDR3 protein, CDR3 DNA. D genes are given only for firm matches. Clone size is not always given. Where it is, it says once, few, many or a class for expanded clones.

>TRBJ1-2|NA|NA|TRBV25-1
CASSELTNYGYTF
TGTGCCAGCAGTGAATTAACCAACTATGGCTACACCTTC
>TRBJ1-2|TRBD1|NA|TRBV6-6
CASSSWTGIDGYTF
TGTGCCAGCAGTTCGTGGACAGGGATAGATGGCTACACCTTC
>TRBJ1-5|NA|NA|TRBV19
CASSPHGEQPQHF
TGTGCCAGTAGTCCCCACGGAGAGCAGCCCCAGCATTTT
>TRBJ2-1|NA|NA|TRBV5-5
CASSLGGGAEVQNEQFF
TGTGCCAGCAGCTTGGGTGGGGGAGCAGAGGTCCAAAATGAGCAGTTCTTC
>TRBJ1-2|NA|NA|TRBV7-2
CASSLLAGDGYTF
TGTGCCAGCAGCTTATTGGCGGGAGATGGCTACACCTTC
>TRBJ1-4|NA|NA|TRBV5-4
CASSFGASQEKLFF
TGTGCCAGCAGCTTTGGGGCGTCCCAGGAAAAACTGTTTTTT
>TRBJ2-2|NA|once|TRBV6-5
CATQKRPKNTGELFF
TGTGCCACACAAAAAAGACCAAAGAACACCGGGGAGCTGTTTTTT
>TRBJ1-2|TRBD1|once|TRBV7-2
CASSSYTGALYGYTF
TGTGCCAGCAGCTCGTATACAGGGGCCCTCTATGGCTACACCTTC
>TRBJ2-7|NA|NA|TRBV5-5
CASSLQSSSYEQYF
TGTGCCAGCAGCTTACAGTCTAGCTCCTACGAGCAGTACTTC
>TRBJ2-7|NA|NA|TRBV28
CASSLPARGEQYF
TGTGCCAGCAGTTTACCGGCCCGAGGTGAGCAGTACTTC
>TRBJ2-1|TRBD2|NA|TRBV30
CAWRSAGGTEQFF
TGTGCCTGGAGATCAGCGGGGGGGACTGAGCAGTTCTTC
>TRBJ1-1|TRBD1|NA|TRBV6-5
CASSYEGAGYTEAFF
TGTGCCAGCAGTTACGAGGGGGCAGGGTACACTGAAGCTTTCTTT
>TRBJ1-2|NA|once|TRBV28
CASSPLVRVGGYTF
TGTGCCAGCAGTCCCCTTGTGAGGGTCGGTGGCTACACCTTC
>TRBJ1-5|NA|NA|TRBV30
CAWSVQGDQPQHF
TGTGCCTGGAGTGTACAGGGTGATCAGCCCCAGCATTTT
>TRBJ2-2|NA|NA|TRBV21-1
CASSNLGAAGELFF
TGTGCCAGCAGCAACTTAGGGGCCGCCGGGGAGCTGTTTTTT
>TRBJ1-6|NA|NA|TRBV7-2
CASSLESSGSPLHF
TGTGCCAGCAGCTTAGAGAGTTCGGGTTCACCCCTCCACTTT
>TRBJ1-2|NA|NA|TRBV6-4
CASSDSEMSGELYGYTF
TGTGCCAGCAGTGACTCGGAAATGTCAGGAGAACTCTATGGCTACACCTTC
>TRBJ1-6|NA|NA|TRBV5-1
CASREDRGSPLHF
TGCGCCAGCCGAGAGGACCGGGGCTCACCCCTCCACTTT
>TRBJ2-5|NA|NA|TRBV24-1
CATSRAGGETQYF
TGTGCCACCAGTAGGGCCGGGGGAGAGACCCAGTACTTC
>TRBJ2-1|NA|NA|TRBV24-1
CATSPTGGTSYNEQFF
TGTGCCACCAGTCCTACGGGGGGCACCTCCTACAATGAGCAGTTCTTC
>TRBJ2-3|NA|once|TRBV7-8
CASSYTDTQYF
TGTGCCAGCAGCTACACAGATACGCAGTATTTT
>TRBJ1-1|TRBD1|NA|TRBV18
CASSPGQANTEAFF
TGTGCCAGCTCACCCGGACAGGCAAACACTGAAGCTTTCTTT
>TRBJ2-3|NA|NA|TRBV4-3
CASSPDGGYTQYF
TGCGCCAGCAGCCCCGATGGGGGTTATACGCAGTATTTT
>TRBJ1-5|NA|NA|TRBV27
CASRLLGSNQPQHF
TGTGCCAGTCGTCTACTTGGAAGCAATCAGCCCCAGCATTTT
>TRBJ2-2|TRBD1|once|TRBV12-3/TRBV12-4
CATHRGQNGELFF
TGTGCCACTCACAGGGGGCAGAACGGGGAGCTGTTTTTT
>TRBJ1-4|NA|NA|TRBV18
CASSPEAGPNEKLFF
TGTGCCAGCTCACCCGAGGCCGGGCCTAATGAAAAACTGTTTTTT
>TRBJ2-7|TRBD1|NA|TRBV3-1/TRBV3-2
CASSQAFGRDRGPKKGPASYEQYF
TGTGCCAGCAGCCAGGCCTTTGGGCGGGACAGGGGACCTAAGAAGGGGCCTGCCTCCTACGAGCAGTACTTC
>TRBJ1-1|TRBD1|NA|TRBV28
CASRPGGNTEAFF
TGTGCCAGCAGGCCAGGGGGGAACACTGAAGCTTTCTTT
>TRBJ2-5|NA|few|TRBV6-5
CATLATQETQYF
TGTGCCACCCTAGCGACCCAAGAGACCCAGTACTTC
>TRBJ2-2|NA|NA|TRBV7-2
CASSLVRTRNTGELFF
TGTGCCAGCAGCTTAGTGCGCACTCGGAACACCGGGGAGCTGTTTTTT
>TRBJ2-2|NA|NA|TRBV7-3
CASSSPRGPQVGELFF
TGTGCCAGCAGCTCCCCCCGGGGGCCACAGGTCGGGGAGCTGTTTTTT
>TRBJ1-1|NA|NA|TRBV4-3
CASSRGVFNEAFF
TGCGCCAGCAGCCGTGGAGTTTTCAACGAAGCTTTCTTT
>TRBJ1-1|NA|NA|TRBV20-1
CSARDYTEAFF
TGCAGTGCTAGGGACTATACTGAAGCTTTCTTT
>TRBJ2-1|TRBD2|NA|TRBV27
CASTASGYNEQFF
TGTGCCAGCACGGCTAGCGGCTACAATGAGCAGTTCTTC
>TRBJ1-2|NA|NA|TRBV28
CASSSQGAGGYTF
TGTGCCAGCAGTTCTCAGGGTGCCGGGGGCTACACCTTC
>TRBJ2-1|NA|NA|TRBV19
CASSTPLGVMGFDNEQFF
TGTGCCAGTAGTACGCCGCTTGGGGTTATGGGTTTCGACAATGAGCAGTTCTTC
>TRBJ1-1|NA|NA|TRBV21-1
CASSKGAGGSNTEAFF
TGTGCCAGCAGCAAAGGGGCAGGCGGCTCGAACACTGAAGCTTTCTTT
>TRBJ1-1|NA|NA|TRBV19
CATEASPNTEAFF
TGTGCCACCGAGGCCAGTCCGAACACTGAAGCTTTCTTT
>TRBJ1-1|NA|NA|TRBV5-1
CASSLGSMNTEAFF
TGCGCCAGCAGCTTAGGGAGCATGAACACTGAAGCTTTCTTT
>TRBJ2-7|NA|NA|TRBV6-6
CASSSWGEGYEQYF
TGTGCCAGCAGCTCCTGGGGTGAGGGCTACGAGCAGTACTTC
>TRBJ1-5|NA|NA|TRBV28
CASSSQTVDSNQPQHF
TGTGCCAGCAGTTCCCAGACAGTAGATAGCAATCAGCCCCAGCATTTT
>TRBJ1-4|NA|once|TRBV10-2
CASFTNEKLFF
TGCGCCAGTTTCACTAATGAAAAACTGTTTTTT
>TRBJ1-2|NA|NA|TRBV2
CASSEATARSQHGYTF
TGTGCCAGCAGTGAAGCCACAGCGCGGAGTCAGCATGGCTACACCTTC
>TRBJ1-1|NA|NA|TRBV5-1
CASSLVGEGAFF
TGCGCCAGCAGCTTGGTAGGGGAGGGGGCTTTCTTT
>TRBJ1-5|TRBD1|once|TRBV12-5
CASGQGEGNQPQHF
TGTGCTAGTGGACAGGGGGAGGGCAATCAGCCCCAGCATTTT
>TRBJ1-1|NA|NA|TRBV18
CASSPVGGNTEAFF
TGTGCCAGCTCACCGGTCGGGGGTAACACTGAAGCTTTCTTT
>TRBJ1-2|TRBD1|NA|TRBV19
CASSPTGLFYGYTF
TGTGCCAGTAGCCCGACAGGGCTCTTCTATGGCTACACCTTC
>TRBJ1-2|NA|once|TRBV18
CASSRGTYYGYTF
TGTGCCAGCTCACGCGGGACTTACTATGGCTACACCTTC
>TRBJ2-1|TRBD2|NA|TRBV11-2
CASSASGGVEQFF
TGTGCCAGCAGCGCGTCGGGGGGGGTTGAGCAGTTCTTC
>TRBJ1-5|NA|NA|TRBV5-6
CASSGTGDQPQHF
TGTGCCAGCAGCGGGACGGGGGATCAGCCCCAGCATTTT
>TRBJ2-1|TRBD1|NA|TRBV24-1
CATSESWTGSSEQFF
TGTGCCACCAGTGAAAGTTGGACAGGGTCTTCTGAGCAGTTCTTC
>TRBJ2-7|TRBD1|NA|TRBV28
CASRLVTGAYEQYF
TGTGCCAGCAGATTAGTGACAGGGGCCTACGAGCAGTACTTC